The subject of this entry is one T cell receptor beta chain. The antigen is not known. The sample originates from a study of identifying expanded T cells in peripheral blood. Whole-study results and caveats: Variance in clone template counts between roughly 2-week samples significantly increased with total template count across all healthy donors.

Using immunoSEQ multiplex PCR, the repertoire was profiled, and TCRdb retains in-frame clones only, with some absent. The sample lists about 100,000 clones, approximately 83% occurring once. Trimming removed 1 base at V and 0 bases at J, with 13 bases between. The V gene's germline CDR1 is MGHDK and CDR2 SYGVNS. The CDR3 length is 17 residues. Healthy donors had no documented immune events, such as infections, while sampled. The sequenced sample was blood. The clonotype comes from a person between 18 and 70 years old in good health. The rearrangement links TRBV25-1 to TRBJ2-1; D is possibly TRBD2 (6 bases). The CDR3 DNA follows: TGTGCCAGCAGTGAATCGGGGGTAAGAGGCTCCTACAATGAGCAGTTCTTC. Translated, it gives CASSESGVRGSYNEQFF.